This T cell receptor (beta chain) was obtained from a study of T cell changes during pregnancy in multiple sclerosis. Data came from immunoSEQ multiplex PCR; TCRdb stores just in-frame clones and leaves some out. Here the sample spans around 70,000 clones, around 90% being singletons. Germline loops: CDR1 LNHDA, CDR2 SQIVND (reference sequence). The CDR3 runs 15 residues. With 6 bases removed from V and 0 bases from J, the gap between germline ends came to 12 bases. The clonotype originates from a female donor with multiple sclerosis, enrolled in a pregnancy study. The source was peripheral blood, collected in the second trimester of pregnancy. V usage is TRBV19 and J usage is TRBJ1-3; TRBD1 is a possible D gene (6 bases). The CDR3 here is CASRGTRGSGNTIYF. The CDR3 DNA is TGTGCCAGTAGGGGAACCAGGGGCTCTGGAAACACCATATATTTT. The full variable domain, with the rest looked up from reference TRBV19 and TRBJ1-3, is DGGITQSPKYLFRKEGQNVTLSCEQNLNHDAMYWYRQDPGQGLRLIYYSQIVNDFQKGDIAEGYSVSREKKESFPLTVTSAQKNPTAFYLCASRGTRGSGNTIYFGEGSWLTVV.